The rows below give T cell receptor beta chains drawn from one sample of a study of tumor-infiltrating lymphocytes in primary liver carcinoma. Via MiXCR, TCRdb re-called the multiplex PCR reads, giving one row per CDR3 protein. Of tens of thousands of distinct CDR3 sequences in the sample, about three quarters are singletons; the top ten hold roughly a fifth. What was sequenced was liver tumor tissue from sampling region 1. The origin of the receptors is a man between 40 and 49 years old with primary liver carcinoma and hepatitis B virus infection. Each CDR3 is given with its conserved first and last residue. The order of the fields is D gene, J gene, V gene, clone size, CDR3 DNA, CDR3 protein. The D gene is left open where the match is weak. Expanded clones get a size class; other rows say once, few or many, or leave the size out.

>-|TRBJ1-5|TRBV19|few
TGTGCCAGTAGTATACCCATAAAAGGACAGCCCCAGCATTTT
CASSIPIKGQPQHF
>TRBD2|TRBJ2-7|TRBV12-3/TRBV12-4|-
TGTGCCAGCAATTCTAGCGGGGGGAACTACGAGCAGTACTTC
CASNSSGGNYEQYF
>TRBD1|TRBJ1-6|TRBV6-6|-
TGTGCCAGCAGATCACCGGACAGGGTAGAAAATTCACCCCCCCACTTT
CASRSPDRVENSPPHF
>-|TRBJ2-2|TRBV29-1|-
TGCAGAGCTGTGGCCCCTGCGGGCGGGGAGCCGTTTTTT
CRAVAPAGGEPFF
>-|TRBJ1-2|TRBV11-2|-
TGTGCCAGTAGCCGGGGTCGGAACCATGACTACACCTTC
CASSRGRNHDYTF
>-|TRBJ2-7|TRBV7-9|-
TGTGCCAGCAGCTTGGTAGTGGGCGAGCAGTACTTC
CASSLVVGEQYF
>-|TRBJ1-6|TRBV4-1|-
TGCACCAGCAGCCGGCAAGTAATTTCACCCCTCCACTTT
CTSSRQVISPLHF
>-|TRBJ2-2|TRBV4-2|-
TGTGCCAGCAGCCAAGATGAGGACGAGCAGTCAGCCGCGGAGCTGTTTTTC
CASSQDEDEQSAAELFF
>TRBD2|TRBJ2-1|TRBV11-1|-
TGTACCAGCAACCTGGGACTAGCGGGAGGAATTGACAATGAGCAGTTCTTC
CTSNLGLAGGIDNEQFF
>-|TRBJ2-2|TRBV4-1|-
TGCGCCAGCAGTCTAGTGGGAGATGTCACCGAGGAACTGTTTTTT
CASSLVGDVTEELFF
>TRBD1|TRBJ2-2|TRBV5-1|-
TGCGCCAGCAGCTTGGGCAGACAGGGGGCAAACACCGCGGAGCTGTTTTTT
CASSLGRQGANTAELFF
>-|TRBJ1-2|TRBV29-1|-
TGCAGCGTCGCACATTCCAGCTATGGTTACACCTTC
CSVAHSSYGYTF
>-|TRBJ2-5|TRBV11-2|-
TGTGCCAGCAGTTTAGGAAGTAGCGGCCTGGGGGAAACCCAGTACTTC
CASSLGSSGLGETQYF
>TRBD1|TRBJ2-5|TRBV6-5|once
TGTGCCAGCAGTCCGTATACAGGGGGGGAGACCCAGTACTTC
CASSPYTGGETQYF
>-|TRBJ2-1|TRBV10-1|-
TGCACCCGCAGTGAATGGGGGAATGAGCACTTCTTC
CTRSEWGNEHFF
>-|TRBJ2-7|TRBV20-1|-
TGCAGTGCTAGCCGGGGGAGCGATGGGGAGCAGTACTTC
CSASRGSDGEQYF
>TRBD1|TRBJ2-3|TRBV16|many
TGTGCCAGCAGCCAACAGGGGGCAGATACGCAGTATTTT
CASSQQGADTQYF
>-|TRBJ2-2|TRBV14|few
TGTGCCAGCAGCCAAGGGGTGTCCACCGGGGAGCTGTCTTTT
CASSQGVSTGELSF
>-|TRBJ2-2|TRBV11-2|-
TGTGTCAGCAGCTTAGAACTAGTCATCGGGGAGCTGTTTTTT
CVSSLELVIGELFF
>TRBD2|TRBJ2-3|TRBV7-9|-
TGTGCCAGCAGCTTTCGGACTAGCGGGCCCACAGATACGCAGTATTTT
CASSFRTSGPTDTQYF
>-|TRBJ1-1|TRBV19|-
TGTGTCAGTTCGGCACAACTAGTTACTGAAGCTTTCTTT
CVSSAQLVTEAFF
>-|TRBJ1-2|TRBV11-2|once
TGTGCGGGCAACTTAGAGGGGAACTATGGCTACACCTTC
CAGNLEGNYGYTF
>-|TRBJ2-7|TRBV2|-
TGTACCAACAGTGAAGAGACGGGAAACTACGAGCAGTACTTC
CTNSEETGNYEQYF
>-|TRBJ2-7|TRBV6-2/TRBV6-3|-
TGTACCAGCACGGGGGTAGCGGACTACGAGCAGTACTTC
CTSTGVADYEQYF
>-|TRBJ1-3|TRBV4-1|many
TGCGCCAGCAGGACAGTTGGCTCTGGAAACACCATATATTTT
CASRTVGSGNTIYF
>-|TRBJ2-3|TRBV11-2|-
TGCGCCAGCAGCTTCGGGCAGGCGGGGTATTTT
CASSFGQAGYF
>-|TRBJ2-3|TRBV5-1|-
TGCGCCAGGTCTGCTGAGGGGCAGGGTGAAGATACGCGGTATTTT
CARSAEGQGEDTRYF
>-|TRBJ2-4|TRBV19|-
TGTGCCAGTAGTATATCGGGGCAGAGTTCAAACATTCTGTACTTC
CASSISGQSSNILYF
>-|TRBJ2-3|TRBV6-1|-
TGTGCCAGCACCCCCCTGGACATGGGCGAAGGTACGCAATATTTT
CASTPLDMGEGTQYF
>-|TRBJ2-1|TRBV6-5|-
TGTACCAGCAGCCTCACAGTACTAGAGTTGTACAATGAGCAGTTCTTC
CTSSLTVLELYNEQFF
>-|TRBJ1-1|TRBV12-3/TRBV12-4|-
TGTGCCAGCACTCGGGGAAGGACAACTGAAGCTTTATTT
CASTRGRTTEALF
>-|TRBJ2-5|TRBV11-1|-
TGTGCCAGTAGCCCACCCCAGGAGGTCAGGAAGGACTTCCAAGAGAACCAGTACTTC
CASSPPQEVRKDFQENQYF
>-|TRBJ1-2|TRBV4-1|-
TGCGCCAGCAGCCGAGGGGAAGGGATGGGTGGCTACACCTTC
CASSRGEGMGGYTF
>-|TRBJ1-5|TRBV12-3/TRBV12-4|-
TGTGCCAACAGTGCAATAGTTAGCAATCAGCCCCAGCATTTT
CANSAIVSNQPQHF
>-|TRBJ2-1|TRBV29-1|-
TGCGGCGGATTGTCGGGACAAGGGGTGGCTGAGCAGTTCTTC
CGGLSGQGVAEQFF
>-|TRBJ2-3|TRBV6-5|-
TGTGCCAGCGTCGCGCAGTTTTTT
CASVAQFF
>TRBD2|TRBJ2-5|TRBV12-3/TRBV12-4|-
TGTGCCAGCAGTACGCCAGCGGGAGGGGTTGTTGAGACTCTGTACTTC
CASSTPAGGVVETLYF
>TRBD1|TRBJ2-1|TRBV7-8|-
TGTGCCAGCAGCAGAAGGGACAGGGCACCCTACAATGAGAAGTTCTTC
CASSRRDRAPYNEKFF
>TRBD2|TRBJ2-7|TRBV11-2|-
TGTGCCAACAGCATATCCGTTGGAGTACCGGGAGGGGGGTACGAGCAGTACTTC
CANSISVGVPGGGYEQYF
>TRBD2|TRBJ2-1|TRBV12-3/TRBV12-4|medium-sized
TGTGCCAGCCGCGGACTAGCGGGTCCCAATGAGCAGTTCTTC
CASRGLAGPNEQFF
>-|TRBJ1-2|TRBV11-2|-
TGTGCCAGCAGCTTAGTGTCCGATGCTAACTGTGGCTACAACTTC
CASSLVSDANCGYNF
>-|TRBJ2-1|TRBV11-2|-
TGTGCCGGCAGCTTAGTCGGGATTGAGCAGTCCTTC
CAGSLVGIEQSF
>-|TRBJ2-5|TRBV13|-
TGTGCCAGCAGCGCCGGGACCCTGGGAGAGATCAAGTACTTC
CASSAGTLGEIKYF